The clone carrying this TCR beta chain showed up many times. The CDR3 is 14 residues long. V lost 10 bases, J lost 3 bases, and 9 bases stayed unmatched. Per germline, CDR1 MDHEN and CDR2 SYDVKM. TCRdb reanalysed the reads using MiXCR and keeps one entry per CDR3 protein. The sample shows about 15,000 distinct CDR3 sequences, about 30% of them seen only once. Sequencing was carried out using blood. The receptor comes from a human donor. This chain connects TRBV28 to TRBJ2-1; 7 bases are a match to TRBD1. The CDR3 coding sequence is TGTGCCATCGAAAACCGGGACAGCTACAATGAGCAGTTCTTC. Encoded protein: CAIENRDSYNEQFF. Together with reference TRBV28 and TRBJ2-1, the CDR3 gives the full variable domain: DVKVTQSSRYLVKRTGEKVFLECVQDMDHENMFWYRQDPGLGLRLIYFSYDVKMKEKGDIPEGYSVSREKKERFSLILESASTNQTSMYLCAIENRDSYNEQFFGPGTRLTVL.